These 29 T cell receptor beta chains were sequenced from one sample in a study of T cells in Graves' hyperthyroidism and ophthalmopathy. The TCR beta CDR3 regions underwent amplification using RNA transcripts as the source. TCR CDR3 regions were first amplified by RT-PCR with HTBI primers. TCRdb independently ran MiXCR on the multiplex PCR reads; one entry per CDR3 protein. Of more than 150,000 distinct CDR3 sequences listed, about 18% were seen once; the top ten hold roughly 28%. Sequencing was performed on blood. These receptors originate from a woman aged 50 to 60 with Graves' hyperthyroidism.

This clonotype was seen a few times. A single base separates this from a much larger clone, so it may be a read error. The V gene is TRBV11-2, the J gene TRBJ1-3; D remains unclear. The germline CDR1 and CDR2 sequences are SGHAT and FQNNGV. The V gene lost 0 bases and the J gene lost 2 bases, with 5 bases spanning the gap. The CDR3 sequence is 14 residues long. The CDR3 DNA follows: TGTGCCAGCAGCTTAGACCCGGCTGGAAACACCATATATTTT. It encodes CASSLDPAGNTIYF.

This clonotype was counted between two and nine times. The V and J genes are TRBV4-3 and TRBJ1-1; D is uncertain. V lost 3 bases and J lost 0, with 8 bases in between. The CDR3 totals 14 residues. Germline V CDR1 and CDR2: LGHNA, YSLEER. CDR3 region: CASSQRGLNTEAFF. The CDR3 DNA reads TGCGCCAGCAGCCAGAGAGGGTTGAACACTGAAGCTTTCTTT.

Many counts were recorded for this clonotype. The chain joins TRBV3-1 to TRBJ1-2; 10 positions agree with TRBD1. The CDR3 sequence is 15 residues long. V dropped 4 bases and J dropped 0; count of bases not matched to a gene: 2. CDR1 is LGHDT and CDR2 is YNNKEL in the germline V gene (reference sequence). For the CDR3, the DNA is TGTGCCAGCAGCCGACAGGGGGCCTCTAACTATGGCTACACCTTC. Translated: CASSRQGASNYGYTF.

In the case of this clonotype: This may come from a read error, since a much larger clone is one base off. The chain uses TRBV29-1 and TRBJ1-2; no definite D call. In germline, CDR1 is SQVTM, CDR2 ANQGSEA. This CDR3 is 12 amino acids long. This chain's CDR3 is CSVEDRFYGHTF. Here the CDR3 DNA reads TGCAGCGTTGAAGACAGGTTCTATGGCCACACCTTC.

Many counts were recorded for this clonotype. V is TRBV7-9 and J is TRBJ2-7; no definite D call. CDR1 is SEHNR and CDR2 is FQNEAQ in the germline V gene (reference sequence). The CDR3 has 12 amino acids. V shed 2 bases and J shed 4 bases, with 6 bases lying between them. The CDR3 region has the DNA TGTGCCAGCAGCTTATCGGTTTACGAGCAGTACTTC. It is translated as CASSLSVYEQYF.

In this sample, this clonotype turned up many times. The chain couples TRBV24-1 to TRBJ2-7; TRBD1 agrees at 8 bases. The CDR3 loop spans 15 amino acids. CDR1 is KGHDR and CDR2 is SFDVKD in the germline V gene. V shed 2 bases and J 2 bases; nucleotides not matched to a gene: 4. This CDR3 reads CATSDSGTGTYEQYF. The CDR3 nucleotides are TGTGCCACCAGTGATTCCGGGACAGGCACCTACGAGCAGTACTTC.

This clonotype was detected many times. The V and J genes are TRBV15 and TRBJ2-7; D may correspond to TRBD1 or TRBD2 (5 bases each). The CDR3 runs 11 residues. V shed 5 bases and J shed 6 bases, with 8 bases lying between them. Germline CDR1 LNHNV, CDR2 YYDKDF (reference sequence). The CDR3 sequence: CATSGTGEQYF. DNA for the CDR3: TGTGCCACCAGCGGGACGGGCGAGCAGTACTTC.

This clonotype was detected ten times or more. V is TRBV7-9 and J is TRBJ2-3, with D hard to call. The germline V gene encodes CDR1 SEHNR and CDR2 FQNEAQ (reference sequence). The CDR3 runs 15 residues. V gave up 1 base and J gave up 2 bases, with 10 bases separating them. The CDR3 DNA sequence: TGTGCCAGCAGCTTAGTGCTAGATAACACAGATACGCAGTATTTT. It encodes CASSLVLDNTDTQYF.

The chain has TRBV4-1 and TRBJ2-5; D is perhaps TRBD1 (6 bases). CDR1 and CDR2 (germline): MGHRA, YSYEKL. This CDR3 has 15 amino acids. Trimming removed 0 bases from V and 2 bases from J, with 10 bases in between. DNA for the CDR3: TGCGCCAGCAGCCAAGATAGGGGGAAACAAGAGACCCAGTACTTC. It specifies CASSQDRGKQETQYF.

This clonotype was counted at least ten times. The V and J genes are TRBV19 and TRBJ2-2; 9 bases agree with TRBD2. The CDR3 covers 13 residues. CDR1 and CDR2 from the germline V gene are LNHDA and SQIVND (reference sequence). Germline trimming cut 8 bases from V and 9 bases from J; bases unmatched to any gene: 7. For the CDR3, the DNA is TGTGCCAGTTCCGGGACTAGCATCAGGGAGCTGTTTTTT. Its protein product is CASSGTSIRELFF.

The table lists this clonotype with many counts. The V gene is TRBV27, the J gene TRBJ2-3; 9 nucleotides line up with TRBD2. The CDR3 spans 14 residues. Germline V lookup: CDR1 MNHEY, CDR2 SMNVEV (reference sequence). The J segment lost 3 bases and the V segment lost 3 bases, leaving 1 base of the junction unmatched. The CDR3 DNA sequence: TGTGCCAGCAGTTTGACTAGCGGAACAGATACGCAGTATTTT. It translates to CASSLTSGTDTQYF.

The CDR3 DNA reads TGTGCCAGCAGTTTAAGAAGCTCCTATAATTCACCCCTCCACTTT. The encoded protein is CASSLRSSYNSPLHF. The J gene is TRBJ1-6, the V gene TRBV27; D not resolved. V was shortened by 2 bases and J by 0 bases, with 5 bases between the two germline ends. Per germline, CDR1 MNHEY and CDR2 SMNVEV (reference sequence). The CDR3 totals 15 residues.

The V and J genes are TRBV28 and TRBJ1-2; tentatively, D is TRBD1 (6 bases). V was cut by 3 bases and J by 4 bases, with 24 bases left in between. From germline, CDR1 is MDHEN and CDR2 SYDVKM. The CDR3 is 18 amino acids. The CDR3 nucleotides read TGTGCCAGCAGTTTCCCGCCAGGGGCTACCGTATGGAGCTATGGCTACACCTTC. Residues: CASSFPPGATVWSYGYTF.

The chain recombines TRBV19 with TRBJ1-5; a possible D gene is TRBD1 (6 bases). Germline V gene data show CDR1 as LNHDA and CDR2 as SQIVND (reference sequence). The CDR3 runs to 15 residues. The ends were cut back, 6 bases at V and 2 bases at J, with 14 bases in the middle. DNA of the CDR3: TGTGCCAGTAGACAGGACAGCGTCGGCAATCAGCCCCAGCATTTT. Translation gives CASRQDSVGNQPQHF.

This clonotype showed up many times. This sequence joins TRBV7-2 and TRBJ1-2, with 7 positions matching TRBD1. V trimming: 6 bases; J trimming: 5 bases; junction bases outside the gene matches: 6. Per the germline V gene, CDR1 is SGHTA and CDR2 is FQGNSA. The CDR3 spans 13 residues. The CDR3 reads CASRATGKYGYTF. CDR3 coding DNA: TGTGCCAGCAGGGCGACAGGGAAGTATGGCTACACCTTC.

This clonotype was seen ten or more times. The chain joins TRBV12-3 or TRBV12-4 to TRBJ1-1; TRBD1 is a possible D gene (5 bases). This CDR3 comprises 14 residues. Between the trimmed V and J ends, which lost 4 bases and 2 bases, there was a span of 11 bases. In DNA form, the CDR3 reads TGTGCCAGCAGTTCCATGGGGGGAAACACTGAAGCTTTCTTT. Residues: CASSSMGGNTEAFF.

The table lists this clonotype with many counts. V usage is TRBV5-1 and J usage is TRBJ2-3; 9 bases map to TRBD1. Germline V gives CDR1 SGHRS, CDR2 YFSETQ. The J segment lost 5 bases and the V segment lost 7 bases, leaving 11 bases of the junction unmatched. This CDR3 is 15 amino acids long. CDR3 nucleotide sequence: TGCGCCAGCTCCAAACAGGGGGCTACCCTAGATACGCAGTATTTT. Protein: CASSKQGATLDTQYF.

In its sample, this clonotype was seen many times. The V call is TRBV28, the J call TRBJ1-2; unclear D gene. The length of the CDR3 is 14 residues. The germline V and J ends were trimmed by 6 bases and 2 bases, with 13 bases remaining between them. Germline V gene data show CDR1 as MDHEN and CDR2 as SYDVKM. This chain's CDR3 is CASSLVVENYGYTF. CDR3 DNA: TGTGCCAGCAGCCTGGTAGTCGAAAACTATGGCTACACCTTC.

Comments on this clonotype: A much larger clonotype is one base distant, so this may be a read error. The genes are TRBV6-1 and TRBJ2-7; D is ambiguous. The CDR3 runs to 10 residues. CDR1 is MNHNS and CDR2 is SASEGT in the germline V gene. Here the CDR3 DNA reads TGTGCCAGCAGGACCTACGAGCAGCACTTC. Amino acid sequence: CASRTYEQHF.

In its sample, this clonotype was seen many times. This chain joins TRBV2 and TRBJ1-4; D gene ambiguous. The CDR3 has 14 residues. Per the germline V gene, CDR1 is SNHLY and CDR2 is FYNNEI. V shed 3 bases and J shed 7 bases, with 12 bases lying between them. The CDR3 sequence is CASSEWGFGEKLFF. The CDR3 DNA reads as TGTGCCAGCAGTGAGTGGGGATTCGGTGAAAAACTGTTTTTT.

The sample holds many counts of this clonotype. The chain uses TRBV28 and TRBJ1-2; no definite D call. The CDR3 contains 11 residues. Trimming left V 6 bases short and J 8 bases short, with 10 bases between. The V gene's germline CDR1 is MDHEN and CDR2 SYDVKM. Here the CDR3 DNA reads TGTGCCAGCAGCCCTAATGTAGGCTACACCTTC. It yields the protein CASSPNVGYTF.

The CDR3 sequence: CASSGRRDIAYEQYF. The CDR3 region has the DNA TGTGCCAGCAGCGGCCGTCGGGACATAGCCTACGAGCAGTACTTC. V and J are TRBV7-8 and TRBJ2-7; D may be TRBD1 (6 bases). Germline V gives CDR1 SGHVS, CDR2 FQNEAQ. This CDR3 region has 15 residues. V gave up 5 bases and J gave up 2 bases, with 16 bases separating them.

This clonotype has just a few counts. V gene TRBV6-2 or TRBV6-3 combines with J gene TRBJ1-1; D is possibly TRBD1 (5 bases). This CDR3 contains 13 residues. The V gene lost 0 bases and the J gene lost 8 bases, with 10 bases spanning the gap. The germline V gene encodes CDR1 MNHEY and CDR2 SVGEGT. CDR3 amino acids: CASSYSGGLEAFF. The DNA for the CDR3 is TGTGCCAGCAGTTACTCGGGGGGTTTAGAAGCTTTCTTT.

This clonotype was detected ten times or more. V is TRBV18 and J is TRBJ2-5; 10 nucleotides match TRBD2. Germline V gives CDR1 KGHSH, CDR2 LQKENI. The trim removed 3 bases at V and 5 bases at J, leaving 0 bases unmatched. This CDR3 region has 13 residues. The CDR3: CASSPGLAETQYF. DNA for the CDR3: TGTGCCAGCTCACCGGGACTAGCGGAGACCCAGTACTTC. The complete variable domain, with remaining parts taken from reference TRBV18 and TRBJ2-5, reads NAGVMQNPRHLVRRRGQEARLRCSPMKGHSHVYWYRQLPEEGLKFMVYLQKENIIDESGMPKERFSAEFPKEGPSILRIQQVVRGDSAAYFCASSPGLAETQYFGPGTRLLVL.

The chain is built from TRBV7-6 and TRBJ2-1, with D perhaps TRBD2 (6 bases). From germline, CDR1 is SGHVS and CDR2 FNYEAQ. The ends were cut back, 0 bases at V and 6 bases at J, with 9 bases in the middle. The CDR3 consists of 14 residues. The CDR3 loop is CASSLAGGLNEQFF. CDR3 bases: TGTGCCAGCAGCTTAGCCGGGGGACTCAATGAGCAGTTCTTC.

This clonotype was counted ten times or more. The CDR3 DNA sequence: TGTGCCAGCAGGGGAGTCTCTGGAAACACCATATATTTT. Protein: CASRGVSGNTIYF. The genes are TRBV28 and TRBJ1-3; D call uncertain. The V and J ends lost 6 bases and 0 bases respectively, with 6 bases between them. Looked up from germline, CDR1 is MDHEN and CDR2 is SYDVKM. CDR3 length: 13 amino acids.

This clonotype was counted at least ten times. The V gene is TRBV11-2, the J gene TRBJ1-6; 7 nucleotides align to TRBD1. Germline V gives CDR1 SGHAT, CDR2 FQNNGV. Germline trimming cut 5 bases from V and 10 bases from J; bases unmatched to any gene: 8. The CDR3 is 14 residues long. The CDR3 loop is CASSARQGRSPLHF. The CDR3 DNA follows: TGTGCCAGCAGCGCGCGACAGGGCCGGTCACCCCTCCACTTT.

This clonotype was counted a few times. The CDR3 sequence: CASSRGASGQGEKLFF. The DNA of the CDR3 is TGCGCCAGCAGCCGGGGGGCCTCGGGGCAGGGTGAAAAACTGTTTTTT. This sequence joins TRBV5-1 and TRBJ1-4; maybe TRBD1 (6 bases). CDR3 size: 16 residues. Germline V CDR1 and CDR2: SGHRS, YFSETQ. V lost 4 bases and J 7 bases, leaving 20 bases between the germline ends.

This clonotype was observed a single time. The J gene is TRBJ2-3, the V gene TRBV2, with D maybe TRBD2 (5 bases). Germline-derived CDR1 and CDR2 are SNHLY and FYNNEI. Trimming removed 0 bases from V and 5 bases from J, with 12 bases in between. The CDR3 is made up of 15 amino acids. The CDR3 here is CASSEARGSLDTQYF. The CDR3 bases are TGTGCCAGCAGTGAAGCGCGAGGGAGCTTAGATACGCAGTATTTT.